Listed below are T cell receptor beta chains from one sample, sequenced in a study of CD8+CD57+ T cells in acquired aplastic anemia. TCRdb re-analysed the reads in MiXCR, keeping a single row per CDR3 protein. The table includes just over 150,000 distinct CDR3 sequences, 40% to 50% detected once. What was sequenced was sorted CD4+, CD8+, or CD8+CD57+ T cells (not recorded which) from PBMCs. These receptors were obtained from a human donor with aplastic anemia. Both conserved end residues are part of each CDR3. The order of the fields is V gene, clone size, D gene, J gene, CDR3 protein, CDR3 DNA. A D gene is named only where the DNA matches it firmly. The listing skips clone size in some rows; elsewhere it reads once, few, many or a size class.

>TRBV7-9|.|.|TRBJ1-1
CASSRGGRETEAFF
TGTGCCAGCAGCCGAGGGGGGCGTGAGACTGAAGCTTTCTTT
>TRBV29-1|.|.|TRBJ1-1
CSQDWWARNTEAFF
TGCAGCCAAGATTGGTGGGCCAGGAACACTGAAGCTTTCTTT
>TRBV9|many|.|TRBJ1-4
CASSDSGGTKLFF
TGTGCCAGCAGCGATTCCGGCGGGACAAAACTGTTTTTT
>TRBV15|few|TRBD2|TRBJ2-7
CATSLRTSGLAREQYF
TGTGCCACCAGCCTCAGGACCTCGGGACTAGCGCGAGAGCAGTACTTC
>TRBV29-1|.|TRBD2|TRBJ2-1
CSVTSGYNEQFF
TGCAGCGTGACTAGCGGCTACAATGAGCAGTTCTTC
>TRBV10-3|.|.|TRBJ1-2
CAIRLHNREGYTF
TGTGCCATCAGGCTCCATAACAGGGAGGGCTACACCTTC
>TRBV11-1|once|TRBD2|TRBJ2-1
CASSLAGTSLVQFF
TGTGCCAGCAGCTTAGCTGGGACTAGTTTAGTGCAGTTCTTC
>TRBV19|few|.|TRBJ2-7
CASSIEVGSSYEQYF
TGTGCCAGTAGTATAGAGGTGGGCAGCTCCTACGAGCAGTACTTC
>TRBV24-1|.|.|TRBJ2-5
CATSDADGQETQYF
TGTGCCACCAGTGATGCGGACGGACAAGAGACCCAGTACTTC
>TRBV7-2|.|.|TRBJ1-2
CASSKTAPYGYTF
TGTGCCAGCAGCAAGACAGCGCCCTATGGCTACACCTTC
>TRBV5-1|.|.|TRBJ2-7
CASSITQGYEQYF
TGCGCCAGCAGCATCACCCAGGGCTACGAGCAGTACTTC
>TRBV11-1|once|.|TRBJ1-2
CTSTLSGQIANYGYTF
TGCACCAGCACCCTCAGTGGGCAGATAGCTAACTATGGCTACACCTTC
>TRBV15|few|.|TRBJ2-1
CATSARLVGGEQFF
TGTGCCACCAGCGCTAGACTAGTCGGCGGAGAGCAGTTCTTC
>TRBV19|.|.|TRBJ1-5
CVSSTTGYQPQHF
TGTGTCAGTAGTACCACTGGGTACCAGCCCCAGCATTTT
>TRBV9|many|TRBD1|TRBJ2-3
CASSTPRTGLWADTQYF
TGTGCCAGCAGCACCCCCCGGACAGGGCTCTGGGCAGATACGCAGTATTTT
>TRBV14|once|TRBD1|TRBJ2-7
CARNRDRDSYEQYF
TGTGCCAGGAACCGGGACAGGGATTCCTACGAGCAGTACTTC
>TRBV20-1|.|.|TRBJ1-1
CSSHLNTEAFF
TGCAGTTCGCATCTGAACACTGAAGCTTTCTTT
>TRBV7-2|many|.|TRBJ2-2
CASSLGPLAGELFF
TGTGCCAGCAGCTTAGGGCCCCTCGCCGGGGAGCTGTTTTTT
>TRBV6-1|many|.|TRBJ1-2
CASSEQENYGYTF
TGTGCCAGCAGTGAGCAGGAAAACTATGGCTACACCTTC
>TRBV14|.|TRBD2|TRBJ2-5
CASSHNSGSDETQYF
TGTGCCAGCAGCCACAATAGCGGGAGTGACGAGACCCAGTACTTC
>TRBV2|once|.|TRBJ2-2
CASKYSTTGELFF
TGTGCCAGCAAGTACTCTACTACCGGGGAGCTGTTTTTT
>TRBV2|.|.|TRBJ2-3
CANLGNTQYF
TGTGCCAACTTAGGGAATACGCAGTATTTT
>TRBV4-2|many|TRBD1|TRBJ2-7
CASSPTGTGVKVYEQYF
TGTGCCAGCAGCCCTACCGGGACAGGGGTTAAGGTCTACGAGCAGTACTTC
>TRBV29-1|.|.|TRBJ2-7
CSLAGKSSYEQYF
TGCAGCTTAGCAGGCAAAAGCTCCTACGAGCAGTACTTC
>TRBV4-3|many|.|TRBJ2-1
CASSHIHGAANEQFF
TGCGCCAGCAGCCACATCCATGGAGCGGCCAATGAGCAGTTCTTC
>TRBV19|.|.|TRBJ2-7
CASSNVRDYYEQYF
TGTGCCAGTAGTAACGTCAGAGATTACTACGAGCAGTACTTC
>TRBV11-2|.|.|TRBJ1-2
CASSLDGLAGGGGYGYTF
TGTGCCAGCAGCTTAGATGGCCTAGCGGGAGGTGGGGGCTATGGCTACACCTTC
>TRBV30|many|.|TRBJ2-7
CAWSVWASGEQYF
TGTGCCTGGAGTGTATGGGCGTCTGGGGAGCAGTACTTC
>TRBV24-1|.|.|TRBJ1-2
CATSDESRPFYGYTF
TGTGCCACCAGTGATGAGTCGAGACCTTTCTATGGCTACACCTTC
>TRBV6-2/TRBV6-3|.|.|TRBJ2-7
CASSISHEQYF
TGTGCCAGCTCCATTAGCCACGAGCAGTACTTC
>TRBV6-4|many|.|TRBJ1-2
CASSDSPGYGYTF
TGTGCCAGCAGTGACTCCCCGGGCTATGGCTACACCTTC
>TRBV29-1|.|TRBD1|TRBJ2-5
CSAGTGLVVETQYF
TGCAGCGCTGGGACAGGGCTGGTGGTGGAGACCCAGTACTTC
>TRBV19|few|.|TRBJ1-2
CASSPNNYGYTF
TGTGCCAGTAGTCCGAACAACTATGGCTACACCTTC
>TRBV20-1|few|.|TRBJ1-2
CSARLDSGYTF
TGCAGTGCTAGGTTAGATAGTGGCTACACCTTC
>TRBV7-9|.|.|TRBJ2-1
CASSTNNEQFF
TGTGCCAGCAGCACTAACAATGAGCAGTTCTTC
>TRBV6-1|.|TRBD2|TRBJ2-1
CASSAPLAGALGEQFF
TGTGCCAGCAGTGCCCCCCTAGCGGGAGCATTGGGTGAGCAGTTCTTC
>TRBV6-5|many|.|TRBJ2-3
CASSLRGGMDTQYF
TGTGCCAGCAGTCTCCGTGGCGGGATGGATACGCAGTATTTT
>TRBV15|.|.|TRBJ2-7
CATSRDRGQGRYEQYF
TGTGCCACCAGCAGAGATCGGGGGCAGGGAAGGTACGAGCAGTACTTC
>TRBV19|few|.|TRBJ1-6
CAGRQGQENSPLHF
TGTGCCGGAAGGCAGGGGCAGGAAAATTCACCCCTCCACTTT
>TRBV12-3/TRBV12-4|.|TRBD1|TRBJ2-3
CASSSLVPGQYTDTQYF
TGTGCCAGCAGCTCACTAGTGCCGGGACAGTACACAGATACGCAGTATTTT
>TRBV24-1|.|TRBD1|TRBJ2-3
CAASDFRDRVTDTQYF
TGCGCCGCCAGTGATTTCCGGGACAGGGTAACAGATACGCAGTATTTT
>TRBV20-1|.|.|TRBJ2-2
CSARDWGRGGGELFF
TGCAGTGCTAGGGATTGGGGTAGGGGCGGCGGGGAGCTGTTTTTT
>TRBV7-6|.|.|TRBJ2-7
CALAPRGNEQYF
TGTGCTCTTGCTCCTAGGGGGAACGAGCAGTACTTC
>TRBV5-1|many|TRBD1|TRBJ2-1
CASSSPGTGARNEQFF
TGCGCCAGCAGCTCCCCCGGGACAGGGGCCCGCAATGAGCAGTTCTTC
>TRBV7-2|.|.|TRBJ1-5
CAIDQGNGQPQHF
TGTGCCATAGATCAGGGGAACGGCCAGCCTCAGCATTTT
>TRBV19|.|.|TRBJ1-3
CASSPKQGTGNTIYF
TGTGCCAGTAGTCCTAAACAGGGAACTGGAAACACCATATATTTT
>TRBV6-5|.|.|TRBJ1-1
CASSYGGEAEASF
TGTGCCAGCAGTTACGGGGGCGAGGCCGAAGCTTCCTTT
>TRBV7-3|many|.|TRBJ2-2
CASSPSRGTDTGELFF
TGTGCCAGCAGCCCCAGCCGGGGCACGGACACCGGGGAGCTGTTTTTT
>TRBV24-1|many|.|TRBJ2-4
CATSDLQGNIQYF
TGTGCCACCAGTGATTTACAGGGAAACATTCAGTACTTC
>TRBV15|.|.|TRBJ2-1
CATALGLGGINEQFF
TGTGCCACTGCCCTCGGCCTTGGGGGCATAAATGAGCAGTTCTTC
>TRBV29-1|few|TRBD1|TRBJ2-1
CSALRDRGYNEQFF
TGCAGCGCCCTCCGGGACAGGGGTTACAATGAGCAGTTCTTC
>TRBV15|many|.|TRBJ2-7
CATAPGTDSYEQYF
TGTGCCACCGCCCCCGGGACGGATTCCTACGAGCAGTACTTC
>TRBV27|many|.|TRBJ2-3
CASSSKSTDTQYF
TGTGCCAGCAGTTCAAAGAGCACAGATACGCAGTATTTT
>TRBV29-1|.|TRBD1|TRBJ1-2
CSVATGGGGYTF
TGCAGCGTGGCTACAGGGGGCGGTGGCTACACCTTC
>TRBV5-6|.|.|TRBJ1-1
CASSFDIPGAEAFF
TGTGCCAGCAGCTTTGACATACCAGGGGCTGAAGCTTTCTTT